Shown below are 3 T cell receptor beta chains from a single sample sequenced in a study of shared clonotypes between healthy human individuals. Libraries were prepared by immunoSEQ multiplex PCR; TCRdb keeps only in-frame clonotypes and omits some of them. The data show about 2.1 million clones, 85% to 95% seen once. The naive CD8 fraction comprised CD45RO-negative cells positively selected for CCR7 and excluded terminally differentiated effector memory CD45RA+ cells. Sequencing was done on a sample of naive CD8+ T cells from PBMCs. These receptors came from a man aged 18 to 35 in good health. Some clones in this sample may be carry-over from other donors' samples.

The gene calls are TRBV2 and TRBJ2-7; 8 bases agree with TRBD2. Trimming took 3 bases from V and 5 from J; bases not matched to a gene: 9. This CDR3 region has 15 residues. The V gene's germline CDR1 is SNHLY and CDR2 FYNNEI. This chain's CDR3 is CASSDLVLAADEQYF. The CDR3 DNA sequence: TGTGCCAGCAGTGACTTGGTACTAGCGGCTGACGAGCAGTACTTC.

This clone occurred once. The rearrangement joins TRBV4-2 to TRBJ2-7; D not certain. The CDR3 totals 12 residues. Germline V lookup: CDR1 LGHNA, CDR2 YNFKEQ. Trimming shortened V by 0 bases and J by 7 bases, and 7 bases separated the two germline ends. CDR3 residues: CASSQDRWEQYF. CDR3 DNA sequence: TGTGCCAGCAGCCAAGATCGGTGGGAGCAGTACTTC.

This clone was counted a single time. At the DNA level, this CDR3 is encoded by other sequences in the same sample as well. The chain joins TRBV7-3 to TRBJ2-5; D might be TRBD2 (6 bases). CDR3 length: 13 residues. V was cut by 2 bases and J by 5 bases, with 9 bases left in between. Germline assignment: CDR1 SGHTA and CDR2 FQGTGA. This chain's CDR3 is CASSLDGGETQYF. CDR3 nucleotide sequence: TGTGCCAGCAGCTTAGATGGGGGGGAGACCCAGTACTTC.